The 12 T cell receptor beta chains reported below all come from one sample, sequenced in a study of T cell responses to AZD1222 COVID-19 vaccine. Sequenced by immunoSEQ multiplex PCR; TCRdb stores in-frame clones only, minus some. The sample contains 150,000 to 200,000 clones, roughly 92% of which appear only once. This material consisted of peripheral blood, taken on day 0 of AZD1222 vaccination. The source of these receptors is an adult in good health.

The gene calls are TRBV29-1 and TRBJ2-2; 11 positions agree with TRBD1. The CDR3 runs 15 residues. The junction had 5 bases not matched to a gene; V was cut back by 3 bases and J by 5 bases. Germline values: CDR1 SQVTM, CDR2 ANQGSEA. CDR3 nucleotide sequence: TGCAGCGTTGATCCCGGGACAGGGGGGACCGGGGAGCTGTTTTTT. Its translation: CSVDPGTGGTGELFF.

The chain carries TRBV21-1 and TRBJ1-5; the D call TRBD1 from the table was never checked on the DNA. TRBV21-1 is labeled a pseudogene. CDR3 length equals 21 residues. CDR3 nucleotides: TGTGCCTGTAACCTGGGATTTCCGGGACAGGGGGAGCCCATAAGCAATCAGCCCCAGCATTTT. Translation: CACNLGFPGQGEPISNQPQHF.

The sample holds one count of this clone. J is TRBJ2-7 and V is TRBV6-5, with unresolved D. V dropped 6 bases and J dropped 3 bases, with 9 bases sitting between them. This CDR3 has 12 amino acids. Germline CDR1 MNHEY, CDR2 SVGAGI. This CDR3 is CASRKDLYEQYF. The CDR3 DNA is TGTGCCAGCAGAAAGGACCTCTACGAGCAGTACTTC.

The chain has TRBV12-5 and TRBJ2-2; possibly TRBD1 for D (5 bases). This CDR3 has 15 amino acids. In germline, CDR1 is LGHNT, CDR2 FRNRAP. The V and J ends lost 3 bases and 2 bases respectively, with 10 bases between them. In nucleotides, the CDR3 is TGTGCTAGTGGTTTTCGGCAGGGAAACACCGGGGAGCTGTTTTTT. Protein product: CASGFRQGNTGELFF.

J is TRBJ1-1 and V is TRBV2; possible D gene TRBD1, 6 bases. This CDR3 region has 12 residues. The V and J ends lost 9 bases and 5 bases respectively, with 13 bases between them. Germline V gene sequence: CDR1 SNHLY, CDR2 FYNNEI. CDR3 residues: CASPGGRTEAFF. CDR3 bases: TGTGCCAGTCCGGGGGGGCGGACTGAAGCTTTCTTT.

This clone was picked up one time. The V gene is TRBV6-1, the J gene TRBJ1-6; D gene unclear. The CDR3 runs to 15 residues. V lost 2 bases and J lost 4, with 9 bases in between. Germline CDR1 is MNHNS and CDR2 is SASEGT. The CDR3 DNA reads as TGTGCCAGCAGTGAAACCGGTGTGTATAATTCACCCCTCCACTTT. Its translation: CASSETGVYNSPLHF.

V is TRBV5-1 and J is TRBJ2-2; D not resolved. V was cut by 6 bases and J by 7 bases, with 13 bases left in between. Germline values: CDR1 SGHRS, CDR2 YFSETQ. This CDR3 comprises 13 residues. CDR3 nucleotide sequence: TGCGCCAGCACCCCGCGGTTGGACGGGGAGCTGTTTTTT. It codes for CASTPRLDGELFF.

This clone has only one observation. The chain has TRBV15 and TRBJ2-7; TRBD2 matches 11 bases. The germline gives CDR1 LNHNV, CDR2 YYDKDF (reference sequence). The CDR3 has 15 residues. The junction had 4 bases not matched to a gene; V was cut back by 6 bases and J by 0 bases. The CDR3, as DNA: TGTGCCACCAGGAACCTAGCGGGGGGCTCCTACGAGCAGTACTTC. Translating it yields CATRNLAGGSYEQYF.

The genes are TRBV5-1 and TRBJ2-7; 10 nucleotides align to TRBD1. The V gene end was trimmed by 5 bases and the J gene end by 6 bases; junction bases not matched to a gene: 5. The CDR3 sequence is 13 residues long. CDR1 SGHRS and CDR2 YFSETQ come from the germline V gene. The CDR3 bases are TGCGCCAGCAGGACAGGGGGCGCCGGCGAGCAGTACTTC. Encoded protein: CASRTGGAGEQYF.

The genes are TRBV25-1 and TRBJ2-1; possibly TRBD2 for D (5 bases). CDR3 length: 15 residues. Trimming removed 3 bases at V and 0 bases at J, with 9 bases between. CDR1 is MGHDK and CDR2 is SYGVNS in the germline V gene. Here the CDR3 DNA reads TGTGCCAGCAGTGAGTGGCGGGTCTCCTACAATGAGCAGTTCTTC. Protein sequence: CASSEWRVSYNEQFF.

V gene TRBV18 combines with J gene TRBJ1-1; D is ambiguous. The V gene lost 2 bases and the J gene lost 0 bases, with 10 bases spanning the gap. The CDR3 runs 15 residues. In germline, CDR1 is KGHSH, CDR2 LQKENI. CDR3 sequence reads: CASSPERFMNTEAFF. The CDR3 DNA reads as TGTGCCAGCTCACCAGAGAGGTTCATGAACACTGAAGCTTTCTTT.

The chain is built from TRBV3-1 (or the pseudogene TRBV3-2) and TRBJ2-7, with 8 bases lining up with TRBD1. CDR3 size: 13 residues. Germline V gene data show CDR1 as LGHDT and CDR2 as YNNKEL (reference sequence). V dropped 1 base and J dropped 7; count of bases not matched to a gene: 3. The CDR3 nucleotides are TGTGCCAGCAGCCAAGGGACAGGGAATGAGCAGTACTTC. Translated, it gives CASSQGTGNEQYF.